Below are 4 T cell receptor beta chains sequenced from a single sample in a study of control samples from healthy donors and cancer patients. Method: immunoSEQ multiplex PCR; TCRdb's copy keeps in-frame clones and lacks some. The sample carries over 150,000 clones, about 94% recorded once. Sequences were obtained from blood. These receptors all stem from a man aged 40-49 years in good health.

As DNA, the CDR3 is TGTGCCAGCACCACCAGGGGGGAAGGCAATCAGCCCCAGCATTTT. It specifies CASTTRGEGNQPQHF. The chain joins TRBV28 to TRBJ1-5, with 7 bases that match TRBD1. Germline lookup yields CDR1 MDHEN and CDR2 SYDVKM. This CDR3 has 15 amino acids. The V and J ends lost 7 bases and 2 bases, in that order; junction bases with no gene match: 8.

V is TRBV5-6 and J is TRBJ1-1; the match to TRBD1 covers 9 bases. Germline CDR1 reads SGHDT; CDR2 reads YYEEEE. This CDR3 is 17 amino acids long. The V and J ends lost 4 bases and 0 bases, in that order; junction bases with no gene match: 10. The CDR3 region has the DNA TGTGCCAGCAGCCCGTCCCGGGACAGGGCCATGAACACTGAAGCTTTCTTT. This sequence encodes CASSPSRDRAMNTEAFF.

This chain connects TRBV19 to TRBJ2-2; perhaps TRBD2 as D (5 bases). Trimming cost V 5 bases and J 2 bases, with 12 bases left between them. There are 15 residues in the CDR3. Germline V gene lookup returns CDR1 LNHDA and CDR2 SQIVND (reference sequence). CDR3 in amino acids: CASSASGINTGELFF. The CDR3 bases are TGTGCCAGTAGTGCATCCGGGATCAACACCGGGGAGCTGTTTTTT.

This clone was picked up one time. The J gene is TRBJ1-6, the V gene TRBV30, with 8 positions matching TRBD1. This CDR3 has 14 amino acids. Germline CDR1 and CDR2: GTSNPN and SVGIG (reference sequence). Trimming removed 0 bases from V and 9 bases from J; junction bases left unmatched: 4. The CDR3 sequence: CAWSVIQGGSPLHF. DNA of the CDR3: TGTGCCTGGAGTGTAATACAGGGGGGTTCACCCCTCCACTTT.